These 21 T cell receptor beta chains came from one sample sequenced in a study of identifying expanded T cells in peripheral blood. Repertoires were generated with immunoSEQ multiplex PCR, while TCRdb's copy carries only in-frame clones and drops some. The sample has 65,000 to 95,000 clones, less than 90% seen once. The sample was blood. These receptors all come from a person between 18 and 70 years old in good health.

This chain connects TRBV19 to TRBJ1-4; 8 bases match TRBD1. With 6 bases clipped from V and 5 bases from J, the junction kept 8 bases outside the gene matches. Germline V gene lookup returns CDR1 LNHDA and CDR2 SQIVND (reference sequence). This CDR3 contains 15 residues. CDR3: CASSSGTGRNEKLFF. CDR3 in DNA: TGTGCCAGTAGCTCTGGGACAGGTCGAAATGAAAAACTGTTTTTT. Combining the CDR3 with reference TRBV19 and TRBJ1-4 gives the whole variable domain DGGITQSPKYLFRKEGQNVTLSCEQNLNHDAMYWYRQDPGQGLRLIYYSQIVNDFQKGDIAEGYSVSREKKESFPLTVTSAQKNPTAFYLCASSSGTGRNEKLFFGSGTQLSVL.

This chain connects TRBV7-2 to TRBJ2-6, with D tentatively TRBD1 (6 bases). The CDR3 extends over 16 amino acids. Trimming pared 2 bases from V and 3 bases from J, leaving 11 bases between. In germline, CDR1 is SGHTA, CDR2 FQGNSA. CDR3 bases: TGTGCCAGCAGCTTAACTGGGGGCGGTGGGGCCAACGTCCTGACTTTC. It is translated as CASSLTGGGGANVLTF.

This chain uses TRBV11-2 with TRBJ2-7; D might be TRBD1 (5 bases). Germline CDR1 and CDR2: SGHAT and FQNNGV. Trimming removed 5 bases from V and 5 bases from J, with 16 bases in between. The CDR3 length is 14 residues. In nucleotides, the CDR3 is TGTGCCAGCAGCAAAGGCGCAGGGTACGACGAGCAGTACTTC. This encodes CASSKGAGYDEQYF.

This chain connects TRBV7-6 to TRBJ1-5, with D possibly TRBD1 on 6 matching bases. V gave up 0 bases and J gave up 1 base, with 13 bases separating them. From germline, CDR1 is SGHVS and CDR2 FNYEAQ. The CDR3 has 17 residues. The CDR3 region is CASSLAQGMESNQPQHF. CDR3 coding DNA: TGTGCCAGCAGCTTAGCACAGGGTATGGAGAGCAATCAGCCCCAGCATTTT.

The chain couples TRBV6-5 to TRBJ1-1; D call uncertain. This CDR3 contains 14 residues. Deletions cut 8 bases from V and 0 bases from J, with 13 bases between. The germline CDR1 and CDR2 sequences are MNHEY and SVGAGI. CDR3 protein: CASWRRRMNTEAFF. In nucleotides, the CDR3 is TGTGCCAGCTGGAGGAGAAGAATGAACACTGAAGCTTTCTTT.

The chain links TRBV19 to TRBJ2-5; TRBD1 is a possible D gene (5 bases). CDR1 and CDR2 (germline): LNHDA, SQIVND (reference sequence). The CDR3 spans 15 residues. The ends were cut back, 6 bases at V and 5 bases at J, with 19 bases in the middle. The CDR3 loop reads CASSATGVAWETQYF. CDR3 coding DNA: TGTGCCAGTAGCGCAACAGGCGTTGCTTGGGAGACCCAGTACTTC.

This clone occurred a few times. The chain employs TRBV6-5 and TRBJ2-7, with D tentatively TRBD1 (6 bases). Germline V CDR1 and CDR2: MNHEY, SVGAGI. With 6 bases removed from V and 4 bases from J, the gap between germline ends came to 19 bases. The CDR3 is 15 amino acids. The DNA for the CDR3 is TGTGCCAGCAGCCCCTATACAGGGAGAGGGTACGAGCAGTACTTC. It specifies CASSPYTGRGYEQYF.

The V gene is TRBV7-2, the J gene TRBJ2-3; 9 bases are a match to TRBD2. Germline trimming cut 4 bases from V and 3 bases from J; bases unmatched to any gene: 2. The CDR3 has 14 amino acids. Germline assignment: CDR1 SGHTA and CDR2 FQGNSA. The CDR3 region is CASSYGLATDTQYF. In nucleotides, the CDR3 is TGTGCCAGCAGCTACGGACTAGCGACAGATACGCAGTATTTT.

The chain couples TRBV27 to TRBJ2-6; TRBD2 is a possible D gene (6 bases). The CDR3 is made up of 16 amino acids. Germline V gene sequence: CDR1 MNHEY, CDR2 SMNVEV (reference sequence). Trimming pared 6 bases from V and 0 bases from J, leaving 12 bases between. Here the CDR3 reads CASRTGLSSGANVLTF. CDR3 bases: TGTGCCAGCAGAACGGGACTGTCCTCTGGGGCCAACGTCCTGACTTTC.

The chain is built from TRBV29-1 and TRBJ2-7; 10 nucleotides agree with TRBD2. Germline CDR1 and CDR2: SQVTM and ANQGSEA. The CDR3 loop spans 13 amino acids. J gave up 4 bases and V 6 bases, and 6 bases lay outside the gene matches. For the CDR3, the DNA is TGCAGCGTGAGGGGACTAGCGAGTTACGAGCAGTACTTC. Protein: CSVRGLASYEQYF.

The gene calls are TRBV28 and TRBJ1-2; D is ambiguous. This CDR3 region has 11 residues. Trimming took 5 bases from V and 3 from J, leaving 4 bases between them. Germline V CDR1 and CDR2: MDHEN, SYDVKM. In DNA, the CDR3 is TGTGCCAGCAGTCCAGACTATGGCTACACCTTC. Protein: CASSPDYGYTF.

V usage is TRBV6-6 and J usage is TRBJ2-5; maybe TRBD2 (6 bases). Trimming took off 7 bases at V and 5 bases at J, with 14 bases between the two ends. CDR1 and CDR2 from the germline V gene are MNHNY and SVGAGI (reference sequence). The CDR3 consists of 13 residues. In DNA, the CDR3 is TGTGCCAGCACCTTGCGGGAACGGGAGACCCAGTACTTC. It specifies CASTLRERETQYF.

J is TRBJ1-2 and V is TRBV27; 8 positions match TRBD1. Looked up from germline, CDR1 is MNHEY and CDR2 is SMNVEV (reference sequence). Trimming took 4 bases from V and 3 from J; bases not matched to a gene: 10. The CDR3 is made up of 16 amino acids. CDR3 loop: CASSSFPGQEYYGYTF. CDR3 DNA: TGTGCCAGCAGTTCCTTCCCGGGACAGGAGTACTATGGCTACACCTTC.

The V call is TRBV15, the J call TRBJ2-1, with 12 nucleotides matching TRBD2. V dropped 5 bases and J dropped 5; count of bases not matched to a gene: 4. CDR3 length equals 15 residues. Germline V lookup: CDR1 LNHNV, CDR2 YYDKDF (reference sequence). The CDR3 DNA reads TGTGCCACCAGCCCTCGACTAGCGGGGGACAATGAGCAGTTCTTC. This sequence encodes CATSPRLAGDNEQFF.

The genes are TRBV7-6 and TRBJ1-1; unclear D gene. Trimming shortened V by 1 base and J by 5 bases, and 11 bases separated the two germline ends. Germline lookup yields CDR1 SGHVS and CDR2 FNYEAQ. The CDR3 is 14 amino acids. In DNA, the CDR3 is TGTGCCAGCAGCTTAGGATCCCCGAGGACTGAAGCTTTCTTT. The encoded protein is CASSLGSPRTEAFF.

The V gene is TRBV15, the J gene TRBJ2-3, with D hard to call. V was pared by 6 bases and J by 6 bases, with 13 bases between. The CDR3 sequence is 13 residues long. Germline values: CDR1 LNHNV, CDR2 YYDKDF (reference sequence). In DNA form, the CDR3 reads TGTGCCACCAGTATCAGGCCCGGGGATACGCAGTATTTT. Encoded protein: CATSIRPGDTQYF.

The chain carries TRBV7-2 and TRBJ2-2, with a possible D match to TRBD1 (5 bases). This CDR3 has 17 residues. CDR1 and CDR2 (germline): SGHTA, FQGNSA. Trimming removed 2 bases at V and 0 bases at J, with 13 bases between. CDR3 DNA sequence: TGTGCCAGCAGCTTAATGGGCAGGGCAACGAACACCGGGGAGCTGTTTTTT. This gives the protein CASSLMGRATNTGELFF.

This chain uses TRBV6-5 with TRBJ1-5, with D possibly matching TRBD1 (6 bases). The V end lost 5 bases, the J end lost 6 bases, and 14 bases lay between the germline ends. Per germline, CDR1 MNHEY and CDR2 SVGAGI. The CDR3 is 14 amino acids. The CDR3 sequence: CASSRGGGSQPQHF. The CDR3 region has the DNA TGTGCCAGCAGTCGCGGCGGGGGCTCTCAGCCCCAGCATTTT.

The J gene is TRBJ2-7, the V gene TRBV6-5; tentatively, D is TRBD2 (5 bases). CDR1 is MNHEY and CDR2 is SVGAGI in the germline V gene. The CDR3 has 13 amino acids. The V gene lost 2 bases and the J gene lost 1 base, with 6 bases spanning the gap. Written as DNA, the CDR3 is TGTGCCAGCAGTTACGAGGGTTCCTACGAGCAGTACTTC. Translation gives CASSYEGSYEQYF.

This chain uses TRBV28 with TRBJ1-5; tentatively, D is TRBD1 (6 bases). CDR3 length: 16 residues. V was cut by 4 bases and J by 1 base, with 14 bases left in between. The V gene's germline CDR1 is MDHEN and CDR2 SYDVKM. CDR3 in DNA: TGTGCCAGCAGTTGTCACAGGGAGTGGAGCAATCAGCCCCAGCATTTT. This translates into CASSCHREWSNQPQHF.

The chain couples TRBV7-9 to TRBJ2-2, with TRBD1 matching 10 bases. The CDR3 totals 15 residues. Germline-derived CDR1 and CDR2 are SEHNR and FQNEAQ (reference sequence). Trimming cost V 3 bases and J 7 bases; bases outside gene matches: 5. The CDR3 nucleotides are TGTGCCAGCAGCTTCGGGACAGGGGAGGTCGGGGAGCTGTTTTTT. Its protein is CASSFGTGEVGELFF.